One T cell receptor beta chain is described in this entry. This sample stems from a study of blood T cells in healthy people across ages. The second PCR ran roughly 6 to 11 cycles with a sample-barcoded 5' primer and J-beta primers. With 12 random nucleotides, a template-switch adaptor tagged each individual cDNA molecule. TCRdb analysed the 5' RACE reads with MiXCR anew, one entry per CDR3 protein. This table has hundreds of thousands of distinct CDR3 sequences, roughly 44% appearing once. This CDR3 is 15 amino acids long. From germline, CDR1 is SGHRS and CDR2 YFSETQ. Each sample used at least 6 million PBMCs. Total RNA, at least 6 micrograms per sample, came from PBMCs.

The sequencing sample was made of blood. The sequence was collected from a man in his sixties in good health. The chain has TRBV5-1 and TRBJ2-4; the match to TRBD2 covers 11 bases. Gene TRBJ2-7 matches the end of the DNA better, so the J call may be wrong. The CDR3 nucleotides read TGCGCCAGCAGCTCAATAGCGGGGGGGACCTACGAGCAGTACTTC. As protein: CASSSIAGGTYEQYF.